In its sample, the clone carrying this T cell receptor beta chain was seen a few times. V was cut by 5 bases and J by 2 bases, with 13 bases left in between. This CDR3 spans 14 amino acids. Per the germline V gene, CDR1 is SGHTA and CDR2 is FQGNSA. This entry is derived from a study of T-cell reconstitution after alpha-beta-depleted transplantation in children. Researchers prepared the TCRbeta library using unique molecular identifiers, the study reports. In TCRdb, the PCR reads were re-called with MiXCR into one record per CDR3 protein. Here the sample spans more than 200,000 distinct CDR3 sequences, roughly a tenth being singletons.

The sequence was obtained from a human donor who donated a stem cell graft to a child with SCID. Source: PBMCs from the stem cell graft donor, taken from the stem cell graft. V and J are TRBV7-2 and TRBJ2-7; TRBD1 is a possible D gene (6 bases). CDR3 bases: TGTGCCAGCAGCCGTGGGGGCAGGGCCTACGAGCAGTACTTC. This gives the protein CASSRGGRAYEQYF. The variable domain in full, with the rest retrieved from reference TRBV7-2 and TRBJ2-7, is GAGVSQSPSNKVTEKGKDVELRCDPISGHTALYWYRQSLGQGLEFLIYFQGNSAPDKSGLPSDRFSAERTGGSVSTLTIQRTQQEDSAVYLCASSRGGRAYEQYFGPGTRLTVT.